Sequencing of this TCR beta chain was carried out in a study of T cell responses to AZD1222 COVID-19 vaccine listed by TCRdb under 2021. In the study overall: A total of more than 230 trial participants underwent TCR sequencing, of whom 200 to 220 had received two doses of AZD1222 and about 26 had received two doses of the MenACWY control vaccine. Trial participants were enrolled by age into 18-55, 56-69 and 70-plus year subgroups, with about 150, 28 and 57 TCR-sequenced participants respectively. Paper-wide results and their limitations: Conclusions about previously exposed vaccinees were limited because only a handful of AZD1222 recipients were SARS-CoV-2 seropositive at baseline. Participants were mostly white British, with more females than males. The authors suggested clonal diversity may have been underestimated. The 56-69-year group was small, and its depth increase did not reach significance, likely because of low power. Spike-specific TCR breadth and depth rose significantly after two AZD1222 doses compared with day 0 and with MenACWY recipients. Epitopes outside the regions mutated in the B.1.351 and B.1.1.7 variants were reportedly recognized by nearly half of the unique spike-specific TCRs. The vaccine-associated CD4 TCRs covered the entire spike protein, and the dominant responses fell in regions 160-218 and 743-854. No day 14 peak-response samples were available, so repertoires were characterized only after the peak T cell response.

The sample's time point label, in plain terms: about 28 days (+/-7) after the second vaccine dose. AZD1222 recipients given second doses at about 4 weeks or at about 12 weeks were pooled, since spike-specific TCR depth and breadth were not found to differ between the two schedules. Vaccinee samples were obtained from the UK trials COV001 and COV002, which included a single-blind randomized controlled phase 2/3 trial of AZD1222 (ChAdOx1 nCoV-19) in healthy adults. For TCRbeta chain sequencing, PBMC samples from trial participants were taken at day 0 and at day 28 after the second dose. The CDR3 regions of human TCRbeta chains were analyzed by immunosequencing. Per the original workflow: TCRs in the repertoires were matched against a reference library of SARS-CoV-2-specific TCRs that had been generated with the MIRA antigen-specificity platform. Breadth was defined as the fraction of unique TCRs that were SARS-CoV-2-associated. Depth was defined as the fraction of total T cells that were SARS-CoV-2-associated. Each spike-specific TCR was assigned to its reactive spike region and to a CD4 or CD8 class using the MIRA data. Log10-transformed breadth and depth values were compared by one-way ANOVA with Sidak's multiple comparisons tests. As stored in TCRdb, this immuneACCESS dataset retains in-frame rearrangements with V and J assigned. A fraction of the clones does not appear; measured against another copy, unresolved V genes explain less than half of the discrepancy, and the remainder lacks a known reason. D and trimming were read from the DNA, whereas the V and J calls and clone size are those reported in that table. The sample yields around 150,000 clones; around nine tenths were counted once. 3% to 3.5% of the sample is held by the ten biggest clonotypes.

As concerns this clone: What this receptor recognizes is not known. There are no base qualities to consult, and no much larger clone falls within one base.

The material sequenced was peripheral blood, taken 28 days after the second AZD1222 dose. The clonotype originates from an adult who received the AZD1222 COVID-19 vaccine.

This receptor has the CDR3 CASRRGQYF. The DNA sequence is TGTGCCAGTCGAAGGGGGCAGTACTTC. The chain employs TRBV7-6 and TRBJ2-7; TRBD1 is a possible D gene, resting on 5 matching bases. CDR1 and CDR2 (SGHVS, FNYEAQ) derive from the germline V gene. Including the terminal cysteine and phenylalanine, the CDR3 comprises 9 residues. Kept here is only the CDR3 DNA, which spans 27 bases and is read in frame from base 1. V gives up 9 bases and J gives up 9 bases, and the segment between their germline ends measures 9 bases.